The clone carrying this T cell receptor (beta chain) is medium-sized by share. The antigen is not known. The template was genomic DNA from peripheral blood, not RNA. The entry originates in a study of T cell repertoires in aging, cancer and after chemotherapy. V lost 4 bases and J 11 bases, leaving 6 bases between the germline ends. The CDR3 extends over 11 amino acids. A mixed TRB-A/B primer pool amplified rearranged TRB by multiplex touch-down PCR. TCRdb ran MiXCR on the multiplex PCR reads and lists one entry per CDR3 protein. The top ten clones hold about 30% of a sample with around 6,000 distinct CDR3 sequences, around a third of them seen once. Study-wide results and limits: Healthy donors lost TCR diversity with age mainly through richness, cancer patients through richness and evenness. Lymphoid organ infiltration in hematological cancer patients may impair thymic emigration or peripheral T cell expansion.

This chain joins TRBV12-3 or TRBV12-4 and TRBJ1-6; D is possibly TRBD1 (6 bases). Sequences were obtained from blood. This sequence was found in a human donor with a blood cancer. CDR3: CASSSGAPLHF. CDR3 nucleotides: TGTGCCAGCAGTTCAGGGGCACCCCTCCACTTT.